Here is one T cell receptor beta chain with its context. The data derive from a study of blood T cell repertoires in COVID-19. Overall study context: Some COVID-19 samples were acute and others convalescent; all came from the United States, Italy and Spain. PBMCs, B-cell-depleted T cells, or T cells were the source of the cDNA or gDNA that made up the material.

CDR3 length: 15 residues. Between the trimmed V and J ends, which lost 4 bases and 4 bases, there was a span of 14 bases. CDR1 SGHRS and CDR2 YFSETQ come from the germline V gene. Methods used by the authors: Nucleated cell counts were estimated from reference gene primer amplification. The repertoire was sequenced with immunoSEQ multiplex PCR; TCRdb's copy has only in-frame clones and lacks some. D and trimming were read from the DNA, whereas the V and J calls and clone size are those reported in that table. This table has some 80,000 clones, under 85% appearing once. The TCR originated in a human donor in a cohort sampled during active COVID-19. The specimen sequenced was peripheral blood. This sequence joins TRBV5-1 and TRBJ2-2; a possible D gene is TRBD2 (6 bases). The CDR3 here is CASSLSGEGTGELFF. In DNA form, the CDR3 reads TGCGCCAGCAGCCTTAGCGGAGAAGGCACCGGGGAGCTGTTTTTT.